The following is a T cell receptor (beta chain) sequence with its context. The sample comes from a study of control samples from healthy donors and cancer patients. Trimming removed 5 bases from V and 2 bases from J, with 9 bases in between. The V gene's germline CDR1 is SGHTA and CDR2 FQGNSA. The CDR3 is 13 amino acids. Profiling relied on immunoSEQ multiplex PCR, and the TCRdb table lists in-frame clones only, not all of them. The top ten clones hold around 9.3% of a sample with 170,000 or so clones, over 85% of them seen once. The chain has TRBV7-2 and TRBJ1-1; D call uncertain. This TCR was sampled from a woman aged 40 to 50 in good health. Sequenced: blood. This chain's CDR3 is CASSPPGNTEAFF. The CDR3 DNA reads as TGTGCCAGCAGCCCCCCAGGAAACACTGAAGCTTTCTTT.